Each of the 3 T cell receptor beta chains below was sequenced from the same sample in a study of identical twins. One entry per CDR3 protein results from TCRdb running MiXCR on the 5' RACE reads. The sample has 200,000 to 250,000 distinct CDR3 sequences, 6% to 8.5% seen once. This sample also belongs to another study, concerning yellow fever vaccine responses in identical twins.

The sequencing input was CD8+ T cells sorted from blood. The source is a woman between 18 and 29 years old in good health.

The chain combines TRBV7-9 with TRBJ2-1; TRBD2 aligns across 8 bases. CDR1 is SEHNR and CDR2 is FQNEAQ in the germline V gene (reference sequence). The CDR3 extends over 15 amino acids. V dropped 5 bases and J dropped 8; count of bases not matched to a gene: 11. The CDR3 region has the DNA TGTGCCAGCAGCAAAAACGGGGGGGCGGGCGATGAGCAGTTCTTC. It yields the protein CASSKNGGAGDEQFF.

There are many counts of this clonotype. The chain employs TRBV7-2 and TRBJ1-2; tentative D call: TRBD1 (5 bases). The CDR3 consists of 15 residues. Trimming removed 5 bases at V and 4 bases at J, with 17 bases between. In germline, CDR1 is SGHTA, CDR2 FQGNSA. CDR3 loop: CASSPDNGLSYGYTF. As DNA, the CDR3 is TGTGCCAGCAGCCCGGACAACGGACTTTCCTATGGCTACACCTTC.

The table lists this clonotype with many counts. V is TRBV28 and J is TRBJ2-7, with 9 bases matching TRBD1. V lost 5 bases and J lost 2; bases outside the gene matches: 10. The CDR3 contains 16 residues. Germline V gene sequence: CDR1 MDHEN, CDR2 SYDVKM. CDR3 coding DNA: TGTGCCAGCAGTAGAACCGACAGGGGGGGACCCTACGAGCAGTACTTC. Translating it yields CASSRTDRGGPYEQYF.